A selection of T cell receptor beta chains follows, all from one sample in a study of T cells in localized non-small cell lung cancer. Some clones are missing from TCRdb's copy, which holds only in-frame ones; the method was immunoSEQ multiplex PCR. The profile shows about 53,000 clones, 75% to 90% of them singletons. Sequences were derived from peripheral blood mononuclear cells, sampled before any cancer treatment. These receptor sequences come from a man between 35 and 75 years old with stage III lung adenocarcinoma. CDR3s include the opening cysteine and the closing phenylalanine or tryptophan. D genes are given only for firm matches. Clone size, where shown, is once, few, many, or a class for clones that have expanded.

>NA|TRBD1|TRBJ1-6|TRBV5-1|17
CASRQPGQGEGNSPLHF
TGCGCCAGCAGGCAACCGGGACAGGGAGAGGGCAATTCACCCCTCCACTTT
>NA|TRBD2|TRBJ2-1|TRBV2|14
CASSVAGGPYEQFF
TGTGCCAGCAGTGTAGCGGGGGGGCCCTATGAGCAGTTCTTC
>NA|NA|TRBJ2-5|TRBV7-2|15
CASTQVGGYGETQYF
TGTGCCAGCACACAAGTTGGTGGTTATGGTGAGACCCAGTACTTC
>NA|NA|TRBJ1-4|TRBV10-3|14
CATMGAQGNEKLFF
TGTGCCACGATGGGGGCCCAAGGGAATGAAAAACTGTTTTTT
>NA|TRBD1|TRBJ1-5|TRBV27|14
CASRPTGEFQPQHF
TGTGCCAGCAGGCCGACAGGGGAGTTTCAGCCCCAGCATTTT
>once|NA|TRBJ1-2|TRBV6-5|15
CASSYSGQDGYGYTF
TGTGCCAGCAGTTACTCGGGACAAGACGGATATGGCTACACCTTC
>NA|NA|TRBJ1-5|TRBV30|17
CAWQSTSAGLRNQPQHF
TGTGCCTGGCAATCGACTTCCGCAGGGTTACGAAATCAGCCCCAGCATTTT
>NA|NA|TRBJ1-2|TRBV28|11
CASGTYYGYTF
TGTGCCAGCGGGACGTACTATGGCTACACCTTC
>NA|NA|TRBJ1-2|TRBV28|12
CASSFMDYGYTF
TGTGCCAGCAGTTTCATGGACTATGGCTACACCTTC
>NA|TRBD2|TRBJ2-3|TRBV7-9|19
CASSSSAWQLAYSTDTQYF
TGTGCCAGCAGCTCCTCGGCCTGGCAACTAGCGTATAGCACAGATACGCAGTATTTT
>few|NA|TRBJ1-4|TRBV5-1|14
CASSLGQGDEKLFF
TGCGCCAGCAGCTTGGGGCAGGGCGATGAAAAACTGTTTTTT
>NA|NA|TRBJ2-5|TRBV7-2|14
CASSENKVLETQYF
TGTGCCAGCAGCGAAAATAAGGTTTTGGAGACCCAGTACTTC
>NA|NA|TRBJ1-1|TRBV10-3|12
CAISQGTTEAFF
TGTGCCATCAGTCAGGGGACCACTGAAGCTTTCTTT
>NA|TRBD2|TRBJ2-1|TRBV9|15
CASSVAGTSLNEQFF
TGTGCCAGCAGCGTAGCCGGGACTAGCTTAAATGAGCAGTTCTTC
>NA|TRBD2|TRBJ2-2|TRBV2|14
CASIGTRGTGELFF
TGTGCCAGCATAGGGACTAGGGGGACCGGGGAGCTGTTTTTT
>NA|NA|TRBJ1-3|TRBV4-2|15
CASSQVRLSGNTIYF
TGTGCCAGCAGCCAAGTCCGGCTCTCTGGAAACACCATATATTTT
>NA|NA|TRBJ2-7|TRBV30|13
CAWSKGSTYEQYF
TGTGCCTGGAGTAAAGGTTCGACCTACGAGCAGTACTTC
>NA|TRBD1|TRBJ2-2|TRBV19|14
CATNRGPITGELFF
TGTGCCACGAACAGGGGCCCTATCACCGGGGAGCTGTTTTTT
>NA|NA|TRBJ1-1|TRBV29-1|13
CSVGQSMNTEAFF
TGCAGCGTTGGTCAGTCCATGAACACTGAAGCTTTCTTT
>NA|TRBD1|TRBJ1-1|TRBV29-1|13
CSADGQGRAEAFF
TGCAGCGCCGACGGACAGGGCAGGGCTGAAGCTTTCTTT
>NA|TRBD1|TRBJ1-1|TRBV7-9|15
CASSSVTGGYAEAFF
TGTGCCAGCAGCTCGGTCACAGGGGGCTATGCTGAAGCTTTCTTT
>NA|TRBD2|TRBJ2-5|TRBV18|16
CASSPRTSGSQETQYF
TGTGCCAGCTCACCACGGACTAGCGGGAGTCAAGAGACCCAGTACTTC
>NA|NA|TRBJ1-2|TRBV5-1|11
CASNGDYGYTF
TGCGCCAGCAACGGGGACTATGGCTACACCTTC
>NA|NA|TRBJ2-6|TRBV19|16
CASSMGVRSGANVLTF
TGTGCCAGTAGTATGGGGGTCCGCTCTGGGGCCAACGTCCTGACTTTC
>once|NA|TRBJ1-4|TRBV29-1|12
CSAWEPNEKLFF
TGCAGCGCTTGGGAGCCTAATGAAAAACTGTTTTTT
>NA|NA|TRBJ2-2|TRBV6-5|14
CASSLRGDTGELFF
TGTGCCAGCAGTTTGCGTGGAGACACCGGGGAGCTGTTTTTT
>NA|NA|TRBJ1-4|TRBV30|13
CAWVRSGSEKLFF
TGTGCCTGGGTGAGGTCCGGTAGTGAAAAACTGTTTTTT
>once|NA|TRBJ1-5|TRBV6-5|12
CASTGSNQPQHF
TGTGCCAGCACCGGATCCAATCAGCCCCAGCATTTT
>NA|NA|TRBJ1-4|TRBV30|15
CAWSVKYGRGEKLFF
TGTGCCTGGAGTGTAAAGTACGGGCGTGGTGAAAAACTGTTTTTT
>NA|NA|TRBJ2-1|TRBV28|12
CASSPSFNEQFF
TGTGCCAGCAGCCCTAGCTTTAATGAGCAGTTCTTC
>NA|NA|TRBJ2-5|TRBV18|14
CASSTKGIQETQYF
TGTGCCAGCTCAACGAAGGGTATCCAAGAGACCCAGTACTTC
>once|NA|TRBJ1-1|TRBV11-3|14
CASSPRGSSTEAFF
TGTGCCAGCAGCCCCAGGGGATCTAGCACTGAAGCTTTCTTT
>NA|TRBD1|TRBJ2-1|TRBV19|16
CASSIDWTGFHNEQFF
TGTGCCAGTAGTATAGACTGGACAGGATTTCACAATGAGCAGTTCTTC
>NA|NA|TRBJ1-6|TRBV25-1|16
CASRAGGTPKGSPLHF
TGTGCCAGCAGGGCTGGCGGGACGCCGAAAGGATCACCCCTCCACTTT
>NA|NA|TRBJ2-7|TRBV2|14
CASSEGLSSYEQYF
TGTGCCAGCAGTGAGGGTCTAAGCTCCTACGAGCAGTACTTC
>medium-sized|NA|TRBJ2-7|TRBV6-5|11
CASSFQYEQYF
TGTGCCAGCAGTTTCCAGTACGAGCAGTACTTC
>NA|TRBD2|TRBJ2-3|TRBV4-2|17
CASSQGGGLAFTDTQYF
TGTGCCAGCAGCCAAGGGGGGGGACTAGCCTTCACAGATACGCAGTATTTT
>NA|NA|TRBJ2-7|TRBV19|14
CASSPGTSSYEQYF
TGTGCCAGCTCACCGGGGACATCTTCCTACGAGCAGTACTTC
>NA|NA|TRBJ1-1|TRBV5-1|13
CASSLVQGPEAFF
TGCGCCAGCAGCTTAGTACAGGGACCTGAAGCTTTCTTT